A selection of T cell receptor beta chains follows, all from one sample in a study of T-cell reconstitution after alpha-beta-depleted transplantation in children. TCRdb processed the PCR reads anew with MiXCR; each CDR3 protein has one entry. The sample has 15,000 to 20,000 distinct CDR3 sequences; around 5% are singletons. The sequenced sample was PBMCs, obtained before TCRalphabeta/CD19-depleted stem cell transplant. The source of these receptors is a boy aged 5-17 years with acute lymphoblastic leukemia, due to receive a stem cell transplant. Each CDR3 is given with its conserved first and last residue. D genes are given only for firm matches. Not every row has a clone size; where given, it reads once, few, many or a size class.

NA	TRBV29-1	many	TRBJ1-2	CSVEEEAVRRGYTF	TGCAGCGTCGAAGAGGAGGCAGTTAGGCGTGGCTACACCTTC
NA	TRBV6-2/TRBV6-3	many	TRBJ2-7	CASKRAGSYEQYF	TGTGCCAGCAAGAGGGCAGGGAGTTACGAGCAGTACTTC
NA	TRBV6-4	many	TRBJ2-3	CASSVGYTDTQYF	TGTGCCAGCAGTGTCGGTTACACAGATACGCAGTATTTT
NA	TRBV12-3/TRBV12-4	many	TRBJ1-5	CASSATRNQPQHF	TGTGCCAGCAGTGCCACCCGAAATCAGCCCCAGCATTTT
NA	TRBV19	many	TRBJ2-5	CASSRGSIGGGTYQETQYF	TGTGCCAGTAGTAGAGGTAGTATCGGAGGCGGGACGTACCAAGAGACCCAGTACTTC
NA	TRBV9	many	TRBJ2-1	CASSVAAVVPKSNEQFF	TGTGCCAGCAGCGTAGCTGCTGTAGTCCCCAAAAGCAATGAGCAGTTCTTC
NA	TRBV7-3	many	TRBJ1-1	CASSPVGGMNTEAFF	TGTGCCAGCAGCCCGGTGGGAGGGATGAACACTGAAGCTTTCTTT
NA	TRBV20-1	many	TRBJ2-1	CSARDAVAPRIEQFF	TGCAGTGCTAGAGATGCAGTTGCTCCCCGAATTGAGCAGTTCTTC
NA	TRBV4-3	many	TRBJ1-3	CASSHLDSRSGNTIYF	TGCGCCAGCAGCCACCTCGACAGCCGCTCTGGAAACACCATATATTTT
NA	TRBV20-1	many	TRBJ2-5	CSARYPGRGGETQYF	TGCAGTGCTAGATATCCCGGCAGGGGCGGAGAGACCCAGTACTTC
TRBD2	TRBV12-3/TRBV12-4	many	TRBJ2-1	CASSLPGLEVNEQFF	TGTGCCAGCAGTCTACCGGGACTAGAGGTCAATGAGCAGTTCTTC
NA	TRBV29-1	medium-sized	TRBJ2-1	CSAQERGDEQFF	TGCAGCGCCCAAGAGAGGGGCGATGAGCAGTTCTTC
TRBD1	TRBV5-1	many	TRBJ1-1	CASSWGTGRGTEAFF	TGCGCCAGCAGCTGGGGGACAGGGAGAGGCACTGAAGCTTTCTTT
NA	TRBV14	many	TRBJ1-1	CASSQGVRNTEAFF	TGTGCCAGCAGCCAAGGAGTGAGGAACACTGAAGCTTTCTTT
NA	TRBV5-6	many	TRBJ1-2	CASSLGTPQAGYTF	TGTGCCAGCAGCTTGGGGACACCCCAAGCTGGCTACACCTTC
NA	TRBV12-3/TRBV12-4	medium-sized	TRBJ1-4	CASRGPSIKLFF	TGTGCCAGCCGGGGGCCCTCTATCAAACTGTTTTTT
TRBD1	TRBV28	few	TRBJ1-2	CASDGTVEEGYTF	TGTGCCAGCGACGGGACAGTTGAGGAAGGCTACACCTTC
NA	TRBV7-2	many	TRBJ1-1	CASSSGTGLNTEAFF	TGTGCCAGCAGCTCGGGTACAGGGTTGAACACTGAAGCTTTCTTT
TRBD2	TRBV9	many	TRBJ2-3	CASTPRGAGIAPTDTQYF	TGTGCCAGCACTCCGCGGGGGGCCGGTATCGCGCCCACAGATACGCAGTATTTT
NA	TRBV11-2	many	TRBJ1-1	CASSLSRTEAFF	TGTGCCAGCAGCTTAAGCCGTACTGAAGCTTTCTTT
TRBD2	TRBV28	NA	TRBJ2-3	CASTLAGPTDTQYF	TGTGCCAGCACCCTAGCGGGACCCACAGATACGCAGTATTTT
NA	TRBV7-8	many	TRBJ2-7	CASSLLAGGGGSYEQYF	TGTGCCAGCAGCTTACTTGCCGGAGGCGGTGGATCCTACGAGCAGTACTTC
NA	TRBV3-1	many	TRBJ2-7	CASSPSYGHYEQYF	TGTGCCAGCAGCCCCTCCTACGGGCACTACGAGCAGTACTTC
NA	TRBV7-2	many	TRBJ2-3	CASSLGPLTDTQYF	TGTGCCAGCAGCCTGGGACCCCTCACAGATACGCAGTATTTT
NA	TRBV12-3/TRBV12-4	medium-sized	TRBJ2-1	CASSLAGVLNEQFF	TGTGCCAGCAGTTTAGCGGGAGTCTTGAATGAGCAGTTCTTC
NA	TRBV6-2/TRBV6-3	few	TRBJ2-1	CASSDQGYNEQFF	TGTGCCAGCAGTGACCAGGGTTACAATGAGCAGTTCTTC
NA	TRBV13	medium-sized	TRBJ2-1	CASSLSGIPYNEQFF	TGTGCCAGCAGCTTATCAGGGATCCCCTACAATGAGCAGTTCTTC
NA	TRBV7-2	many	TRBJ2-2	CASSPRGGPGELFF	TGTGCCAGCAGCCCCCGAGGTGGGCCCGGGGAGCTGTTTTTT
TRBD1	TRBV20-1	many	TRBJ1-1	CSTPTVGGEAFF	TGCAGTACCCCCACTGTAGGGGGCGAAGCTTTCTTT
NA	TRBV4-1	many	TRBJ2-2	CASSLSNTGELFF	TGCGCCAGCAGCCTCTCCAACACCGGGGAGCTGTTTTTT
NA	TRBV11-3	many	TRBJ2-1	CASSSHTYRTQQNEQFF	TGTGCCAGCAGCTCCCATACGTACAGGACCCAACAGAATGAGCAGTTCTTC
NA	TRBV12-3/TRBV12-4	few	TRBJ2-6	CALSLGPGDPSGANVLTF	TGTGCCCTCAGTTTAGGACCAGGGGACCCCTCTGGGGCCAACGTCCTGACTTTC
TRBD1	TRBV18	many	TRBJ2-7	CASSPGTGGHYEQYF	TGTGCCAGCTCACCCGGGACAGGGGGCCACTACGAGCAGTACTTC
TRBD1	TRBV20-1	few	TRBJ1-2	CSARTGARDGYTF	TGCAGTGCCCGGACAGGGGCGCGGGATGGCTACACCTTC
TRBD1	TRBV5-1	many	TRBJ1-1	CASRAPGQGSGAFF	TGCGCCAGCAGGGCACCCGGACAGGGATCCGGAGCTTTCTTT
NA	TRBV29-1	many	TRBJ1-2	CSVLGHPGGYGYTF	TGCAGCGTCTTAGGACATCCCGGGGGCTATGGCTACACCTTC